Sequencing of this TCR beta chain was carried out in a study of T cell responses to AZD1222 COVID-19 vaccine. The table came from immunoSEQ multiplex PCR; TCRdb's copy has only in-frame clones and leaves some out. This table has about 67,000 clones, roughly 80% appearing once. The sequences come from peripheral blood, collected on day 0 of AZD1222 vaccination. The source of this sequence is an adult in good health.

Written as DNA, the CDR3 is TGTGCCAGCAGTTACGAGGGCGGAAAACTGTTTTTT. Its translation: CASSYEGGKLFF. The chain is built from TRBV6-2 or TRBV6-3 and TRBJ1-4, with D uncertain. Trimming stripped 2 bases from V and 10 bases from J, with 8 bases between. This CDR3 region has 12 residues. Germline V gene data show CDR1 as MNHEY and CDR2 as SVGEGT.